Below, 27 T cell receptor beta chains from the same sample are listed, as sequenced in a study of tissue T cells after allogeneic stem cell transplantation. Time point noted: mouse harvest day 7 after allogeneic transplant. Tail vein injection delivered 10^7 T-cell-depleted bone marrow cells and 10^6 splenic CD5+ T cells. Sequencing used immunoSEQ multiplex PCR; TCRdb keeps in-frame clones, though not all of them. The data show 7,500 to 8,500 clones, 35% to 55% seen once. Sequenced: gut tissue. These receptors were obtained from a female BALB/c mouse given C57BL/6 T cells with graft-versus-host disease after an allogeneic hematopoietic cell transplant.

As concerns this clone: The listed genes are named as in mouse. With the read ending 1 residue before the CDR3 end, the germline J gene is used to fill in that end. V usage is TRBV26 and J usage is TRBJ1-6, with D possibly TRBD1 on 6 matching bases. TRBJ1-6 is labeled an ORF, and its function is uncertain. The germline V gene has CDR1 KGHPV and CDR2 FQNQEV (reference sequence). The length of the CDR3 is 14 residues. V was clipped by 4 bases and J by 4 bases, with 8 bases between them. CDR3 residues: CASSPGQYNSPLYF. Incomplete CDR3 DNA: TGTGCCAGCAGTCCGGGACAATATAATTCGCCCCTCTAC.

Turning to this clone: Genes and germline are mouse. The CDR3 extends 1 residue past the end of the read, so its final part is completed from the germline J gene. The V call is TRBV16, the J call TRBJ2-4, with 11 bases identical to TRBD2. CDR1 is SGHSA, CDR2 FRNQAP, per germline. The CDR3 is 15 amino acids. Trimming took 6 bases from V and 2 from J; bases not matched to a gene: 4. Here the CDR3 reads CASRGDWGFQNTLYF. The CDR3 DNA, read in part, is TGTGCAAGCAGAGGGGACTGGGGGTTTCAAAACACCTTGTAC.

This clone is medium-sized within its sample. Mouse gene names apply. The CDR3 end is not reached by the read, which stops 1 residue before it; the germline J gene fills it in. The rearrangement links TRBV12-1 to TRBJ2-4; D not certain. The V end was cut by 0 bases, the J end by 0 bases, with 6 bases between. Germline assignment: CDR1 SGHSN and CDR2 HYEKVE. This CDR3 contains 14 residues. Here the CDR3 reads CASSLAKSQNTLYF. The CDR3 DNA, read in part, is TGTGCCAGCTCTCTCGCCAAAAGTCAAAACACCTTGTAC.

This clone has a handful of counts. Gene names denote mouse genes. The read halts 1 residue ahead of the CDR3 end, with the missing end drawn from the germline J gene. This chain links TRBV26 with TRBJ2-4; no firm D call. Per germline, CDR1 KGHPV and CDR2 FQNQEV (reference sequence). The CDR3 is 14 residues long. V gave up 0 bases and J gave up 0 bases, with 4 bases separating them. The CDR3: CASSLSVSQNTLYF. The sequenced part of the CDR3 DNA is TGTGCCAGCAGTCTGTCTGTTAGTCAAAACACCTTGTAC.

As for this clone: Gene names and germline match the mouse. Read coverage stops 1 residue before the CDR3 terminus; the germline J gene supplies the remainder. The chain joins TRBV26 to TRBJ1-1; D might be TRBD1 (6 bases). The CDR3 consists of 14 residues. Germline V gene data show CDR1 as KGHPV and CDR2 as FQNQEV (reference sequence). Deletions cut 2 bases from V and 1 base from J, with 8 bases between. This chain's CDR3 is CASSLGTRNTEVFF. CDR3 DNA, as far as it was read: TGTGCCAGCAGTCTGGGGACAAGAAACACAGAAGTCTTC.

This clone was seen more than once but under ten times. Mouse gene names and germline throughout. The CDR3 extends 1 residue past the end of the read, so its final part is completed from the germline J gene. The gene calls are TRBV26 and TRBJ1-1; D is ambiguous. The germline V gene encodes CDR1 KGHPV and CDR2 FQNQEV (reference sequence). CDR3 length equals 14 residues. V gave up 0 bases and J gave up 4 bases, with 9 bases separating them. The sequenced CDR3 bases are TGTGCCAGCAGTCTGTCGGTGCAGGCCACAGAAGTCTTC. Protein sequence: CASSLSVQATEVF. The entire CDR3 is CASSLSVQATEVFF.

On this clone: The germline and genes are mouse ones. The read is 1 residue too short to cover the CDR3 end, so that end is filled in from the germline J gene. This chain links TRBV15 with TRBJ2-5, with 12 positions matching TRBD1. The V gene's germline CDR1 is SGHND and CDR2 FRSKSL. The CDR3 runs to 15 residues. J was trimmed by 6 bases and V by 3 bases; bases with no gene match: 4. CDR3: CASSFPGTGGDTQYF. CDR3 DNA (partial): TGTGCCAGCAGTTTCCCCGGGACAGGGGGCGACACCCAGTAC. Full variable domain (rest looked up from reference TRBV15 and TRBJ2-5): DAGVTQTPRHEVAEKGQTIILKCEPVSGHNDLFWYRQTKIQGLELLSYFRSKSLMEDGGAFKDRFKAEMLNSSFSTLKIQPTEPKDSAVYLCASSFPGTGGDTQYFGPGTRLLVL.

In the case of this clone: Gene names and germline match the mouse. The read ends 1 residue early relative to the CDR3; the germline J gene fills the gap. The rearrangement links TRBV24 to TRBJ2-7, with TRBD1 matching over 10 bases. This CDR3 is built from 13 residues. The V gene's germline CDR1 is KGHTA and CDR2 FRNEEI. Losses at the gene ends were 6 bases for V and 7 bases for J; bases not matched to a gene: 6. The CDR3 bases that were read are TGTGCCAGCAGACGACAGGGGGCGGGGGAACAGTAC. Its protein product is CASRRQGAGEQY. The whole CDR3 reads CASRRQGAGEQYF.

As concerns this clone: Germline and genes here are mouse. Read data end 1 residue before the CDR3 end; the end is taken from the germline J gene. J is TRBJ1-3 and V is TRBV12-2; 7 nucleotides line up with TRBD1. Germline lookup yields CDR1 SGHLS and CDR2 HYDKME. The CDR3 length is 14 residues. V shed 2 bases, J shed 4 bases, and the junction held 4 bases outside the gene matches. CDR3 loop: CASSPTGVGNTLYF. Partial CDR3 DNA: TGTGCCAGCTCTCCCACAGGGGTCGGAAATACGCTCTAT.

As concerns this clone: Gene and germline names: mouse. The read gets to within 1 residue of the CDR3 end, and the germline J gene fills in the rest. This chain joins TRBV19 and TRBJ2-5, with TRBD2 matching 9 bases. Looked up from germline, CDR1 is FNHDT and CDR2 is SITEND (reference sequence). This CDR3 has 15 amino acids. After removal of 3 bases from V and 3 bases from J, the junction contained 5 bases not matched to a gene. The CDR3 protein is CASSRLGVGQDTQYF. The CDR3 DNA, read in part, is TGTGCCAGCAGTAGACTGGGGGTTGGTCAAGACACCCAGTAC.

As concerns this clone: The genes and germline here are from mouse. The read gets to within 1 residue of the CDR3 end, and the germline J gene fills in the rest. The V call is TRBV15, the J call TRBJ2-7, with TRBD1 matching 10 bases. The V gene's germline CDR1 is SGHND and CDR2 FRSKSL. The V segment lost 8 bases and the J segment 4 bases; nucleotides outside the gene matches: 2. CDR3 length: 12 residues. The CDR3 spells CASGTGEYEQYF. Incomplete CDR3 DNA: TGTGCCAGCGGGACAGGGGAGTATGAACAGTAC.

With regard to this clone: The genes are named according to mouse. Read data end 1 residue before the CDR3 end; the end is taken from the germline J gene. The V call is TRBV1, the J call TRBJ2-5; no reliable D call. Germline V gene data show CDR1 as NSQYPW and CDR2 as LRSPGD (reference sequence). Trimming took off 0 bases at V and 4 bases at J, with 2 bases between the two ends. CDR3 size: 12 residues. The CDR3: CTCSADEDTQYF. CDR3 DNA, as far as it was read: TGCACCTGCAGTGCAGATGAAGACACCCAGTAC.

Worth noting for this clone: The genes are named according to mouse. The sequenced CDR3 bases are TGTGCCAGCAGCTCCGGACAGGGGGCTGGAAATACGCTCTAT. It yields the protein CASSSGQGAGNTLY. The complete CDR3 protein is CASSSGQGAGNTLYF. This chain joins TRBV3 and TRBJ1-3, with TRBD1 matching over 10 bases. Read sequence stops 1 residue before the CDR3 end, and the germline J gene provides the missing end. With 4 bases clipped from V and 2 bases from J, the junction kept 2 bases outside the gene matches. Germline-derived CDR1 and CDR2 are SNHLY and FYNGKV (reference sequence). The CDR3 totals 15 residues.

Of note for this clone: Mouse gene names apply. The read terminates 1 residue ahead of where the CDR3 ends, so the germline J gene completes it. The chain employs TRBV4 and TRBJ2-7; TRBD1 matches 7 bases. The CDR3 length is 12 residues. CDR1 and CDR2 (germline): LGHDT, YNNKQL (reference sequence). The V and J ends lost 5 bases and 4 bases, in that order; junction bases with no gene match: 2. The CDR3 here is CASSPQGYEQYF. The part of the CDR3 DNA that was read is TGTGCCAGCAGCCCACAGGGGTATGAACAGTAC.

A single count supports this clone. All gene names here are mouse names. The read ends 1 residue early relative to the CDR3; the germline J gene fills the gap. The chain carries TRBV12-1 and TRBJ2-5; D is unclear. Trimming shortened V by 0 bases and J by 0 bases, and 3 bases separated the two germline ends. The V gene's germline CDR1 is SGHSN and CDR2 HYEKVE. This CDR3 has 13 amino acids. The sequenced part of the CDR3 DNA is TGTGCCAGCTCTCTCGGGAACCAAGACACCCAGTAC. Translating it yields CASSLGNQDTQY. The complete CDR3 protein is CASSLGNQDTQYF.

Note on this clone: The gene names here belong to mouse. The CDR3 end is not reached by the read, which stops 1 residue before it; the germline J gene fills it in. The gene calls are TRBV3 and TRBJ1-5; D gene ambiguous. Germline CDR1 reads SNHLY; CDR2 reads FYNGKV (reference sequence). Trimming took off 5 bases at V and 2 bases at J, with 10 bases between the two ends. This CDR3 region has 14 residues. CDR3 residues: CASSPTGDNQAPLF. The part of the CDR3 DNA that was read is TGTGCCAGCAGCCCGACCGGGGACAACCAGGCTCCGCTT.

Comments on this clone: The listed genes are named as in mouse. The read terminates 1 residue before the CDR3 end, so the remaining end is supplied by the germline J gene. The V call is TRBV26, the J call TRBJ1-6; D is undetermined. TRBJ1-6 is known as an ORF, though its function is uncertain. Germline V gene sequence: CDR1 KGHPV, CDR2 FQNQEV (reference sequence). The CDR3 length is 15 residues. V was pared by 2 bases and J by 0 bases, with 5 bases between. CDR3 sequence: CASSLADSYNSPLYF. The DNA read from the CDR3 is TGTGCCAGCAGTCTGGCAGATTCCTATAATTCGCCCCTCTAC.

This clone was picked up a small number of times. Gene names are the mouse ones. The CDR3 extends 1 residue past the end of the read, so its final part is completed from the germline J gene. The rearrangement joins TRBV3 to TRBJ1-5; perhaps TRBD1 as D (5 bases). Germline loops: CDR1 SNHLY, CDR2 FYNGKV (reference sequence). The CDR3 runs to 13 residues. The V and J ends lost 1 base and 7 bases respectively, with 8 bases between them. CDR3 DNA, as far as it was read: TGTGCCAGCAGCTTAGTGACAGCACAGGCTCCGCTT. Its protein is CASSLVTAQAPL. The CDR3 as a whole reads CASSLVTAQAPLF.

On this clone: Genes and germline are mouse. This CDR3 reads CASSTGNERLFF. The covered CDR3 bases are TGTGCAAGCAGTACAGGGAACGAAAGATTATTT. V usage is TRBV16 and J usage is TRBJ1-4; D perhaps matches TRBD1 (6 bases). The sequence runs out 1 residue before the end of the CDR3; the remainder is reconstructed from the germline J gene. Germline V gene lookup returns CDR1 SGHSA and CDR2 FRNQAP. This CDR3 spans 12 amino acids. V dropped 6 bases and J dropped 5 bases, with 7 bases sitting between them.

In the case of this clone: Gene names refer to mouse genes. The CDR3 end is not reached by the read, which stops 1 residue before it; the germline J gene fills it in. This rearrangement joins TRBV12-2 to TRBJ2-4, with D perhaps matching TRBD1 (6 bases). The ends were cut back, 0 bases at V and 6 bases at J, with 6 bases in the middle. CDR3 size: 12 residues. Germline CDR1 reads SGHLS; CDR2 reads HYDKME. The CDR3 sequence is CASSLTGNTLYF. The CDR3 DNA, read in part, is TGTGCCAGCTCTCTCACAGGGAACACCTTGTAC.

Details on this clone: Gene names refer to mouse genes. The read comes to an end 1 residue before the CDR3 does, leaving the germline J gene to fill in the end. This sequence joins TRBV3 and TRBJ2-4, with 8 bases matching TRBD1. The CDR3 has 15 residues. V dropped 5 bases and J dropped 1; count of bases not matched to a gene: 5. CDR1 and CDR2 (germline): SNHLY, FYNGKV (reference sequence). The CDR3 DNA, read in part, is TGTGCCAGCAGCCCCAGGGGGCTCGGTCAAAACACCTTGTAC. It is translated as CASSPRGLGQNTLY. The whole CDR3 protein reads CASSPRGLGQNTLYF.

Worth noting for this clone: Any gene name here is a mouse gene name. Read data end 1 residue before the CDR3 end; the end is taken from the germline J gene. J is TRBJ2-1 and V is TRBV19; 12 positions match TRBD2. The V gene end was trimmed by 4 bases and the J gene end by 4 bases; junction bases not matched to a gene: 9. The V gene's germline CDR1 is FNHDT and CDR2 SITEND (reference sequence). The CDR3 sequence is 17 residues long. CDR3 residues: CASSPRLGGRGYAEQFF. The sequenced CDR3 bases are TGTGCCAGCAGTCCTCGACTGGGGGGGCGCGGGTATGCTGAGCAGTTC.

As to this clone: All gene names here are mouse names. From the germline J gene comes the end of the CDR3, since the read stops 1 residue before it. The chain is built from TRBV26 and TRBJ2-5; TRBD1 or TRBD2 may be the D gene (6 bases each). The CDR3 length is 14 residues. The germline V gene encodes CDR1 KGHPV and CDR2 FQNQEV (reference sequence). V gave up 0 bases and J gave up 3 bases, with 7 bases separating them. CDR3 bases read: TGTGCCAGCAGTCTGTCGGGGGCACAAGACACCCAGTAC. Its protein product is CASSLSGAQDTQY. From start to end, the CDR3 is CASSLSGAQDTQYF.

The sample holds a few counts of this clone. Here the gene names and germline are mouse. The read gets to within 1 residue of the CDR3 end, and the germline J gene fills in the rest. The chain has TRBV31 and TRBJ1-2, with D tentatively TRBD1 (5 bases). The CDR3 covers 13 residues. Germline loops: CDR1 GKSSPN, CDR2 SITVG. Trimming removed 1 base at V and 4 bases at J, with 10 bases between. CDR3 DNA, as far as it was read: TGTGCCTGGAGTCCCAGGGCAGGCTCCGACTACACC. As protein: CAWSPRAGSDYT. The complete CDR3 sequence is CAWSPRAGSDYTF.

This clone was recorded a few times. Gene names follow the mouse nomenclature. The read finishes 1 residue shy of the CDR3 end, and the germline J gene is used to complete it. The chain is built from TRBV23 and TRBJ2-5; TRBD2, the table's D call, lacks a check against the DNA. The CDR3 is 13 amino acids. CDR1 is KGHTA, CDR2 FQNQQP, per germline. Partial CDR3 DNA: TGCTCCAGCAGACCGGGACTACAAGACACCCAGTAC. This translates into CSSRPGLQDTQY. The entire CDR3 is CSSRPGLQDTQYF.

As concerns this clone: Each gene name is a mouse one. Coverage ceases 1 residue before the CDR3 finishes, and the germline J gene fills in the end. This chain links TRBV3 with TRBJ2-4; 8 bases fit TRBD1. Germline trimming cut 4 bases from V and 3 bases from J; bases unmatched to any gene: 3. The CDR3 runs to 14 residues. The germline V gene has CDR1 SNHLY and CDR2 FYNGKV (reference sequence). The part of the CDR3 DNA that was read is TGTGCCAGCAGCTCCGGACAGGGCCAAAACACCTTGTAC. As protein: CASSSGQGQNTLY. The CDR3 in its entirety is CASSSGQGQNTLYF.

As regards this clone: Gene names denote mouse genes. The read stops 1 residue short of the end of the CDR3; the missing end is completed from the germline J gene. V usage is TRBV13-2 and J usage is TRBJ1-2, with D possibly matching TRBD1 (6 bases). The length of the CDR3 is 12 residues. Between the trimmed V and J ends, which lost 3 bases and 7 bases, there was a span of 10 bases. The germline gives CDR1 NNHNN, CDR2 SYGAGS (reference sequence). The sequenced CDR3 bases are TGTGCCAGCGGTGGCACAGGGTTCGACTACACC. Translation: CASGGTGFDYT. The CDR3 reads in full as CASGGTGFDYTF.